This TCR beta chain originates from a study of shared clonotypes between healthy human individuals. The authors ran the assay at deep level. Sequenced by immunoSEQ multiplex PCR; TCRdb stores in-frame clones only, minus some. The sample has about 680,000 clones; 90% to 95% are singletons. Study outcomes and limitations: Generation probabilities were higher for clonotypes shared across all four sorted-subset donors than for unshared ones. About 5% was the fraction of naive CD4 clonotypes found shared across four donors.

V dropped 5 bases and J dropped 3 bases, with 7 bases sitting between them. CDR1 and CDR2 (germline): SEHNR, FQNEAQ (reference sequence). The CDR3 totals 13 residues. A few counts support this clone. The antigen is unknown. It was CD45RO-negative cells, positively selected for CCR7, that made up naive CD8 cells, with terminally differentiated effector memory CD45RA+ cells excluded. This TCR derives from a man aged 30 to 39 in good health. V usage is TRBV7-9 and J usage is TRBJ2-2, with no clear D. Input material: naive CD8+ T cells sorted from blood. The chain's CDR3 is CASSVTYTGELFF. CDR3 sequence (DNA): TGTGCCAGCAGCGTCACATACACCGGGGAGCTGTTTTTT.